This T cell receptor (beta chain) was obtained from a study of blood T cell repertoires in COVID-19. Turning to the study itself: Italy, Spain and the United States were the sources of the convalescent and acute COVID-19 samples. PBMCs, B-cell-depleted T cells, or T cells provided the cDNA or gDNA that made up the material.

Per the original methods: Estimated nucleated cell counts came from reference gene primer amplification. TCRdb's copy holds only in-frame clones and misses some; the assay was immunoSEQ multiplex PCR. D and trimming come from the DNA, and the V and J calls and clone size come from that table. The repertoire consists of around 300,000 clones, with 80% to 90% occurring once and the leading ten covering 1%. V was cut by 1 base and J by 0 bases, with 9 bases left in between. This CDR3 is built from 15 residues. Germline CDR1 reads SGDLS; CDR2 reads YYNGEE. The sample taken for sequencing was peripheral blood. The chain combines TRBV9 with TRBJ2-3; TRBD2 might be the D (6 bases). This TCR was recovered from a man between 45 and 60 years old with active or convalescent COVID-19. The CDR3 loop reads CASSVYGGSTDTQYF. The CDR3 DNA sequence: TGTGCCAGCAGCGTATACGGGGGAAGCACAGATACGCAGTATTTT.